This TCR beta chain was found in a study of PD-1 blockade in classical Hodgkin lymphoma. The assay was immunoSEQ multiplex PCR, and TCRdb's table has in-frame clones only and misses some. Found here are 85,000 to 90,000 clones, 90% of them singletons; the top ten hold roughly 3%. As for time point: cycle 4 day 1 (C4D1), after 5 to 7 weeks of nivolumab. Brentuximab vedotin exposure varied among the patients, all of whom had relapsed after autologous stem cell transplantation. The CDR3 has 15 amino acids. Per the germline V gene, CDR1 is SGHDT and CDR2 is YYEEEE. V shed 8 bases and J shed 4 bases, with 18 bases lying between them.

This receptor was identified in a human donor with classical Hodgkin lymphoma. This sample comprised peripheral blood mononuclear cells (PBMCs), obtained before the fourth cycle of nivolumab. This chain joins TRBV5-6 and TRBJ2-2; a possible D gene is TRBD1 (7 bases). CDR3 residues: CARLRQGGRTGELFF. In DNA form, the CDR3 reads TGTGCCAGACTTAGACAGGGAGGTCGCACCGGGGAGCTGTTTTTT.